Here is one TCR beta chain with its context. The target antigen is unknown. The method was immunoSEQ multiplex PCR; TCRdb's version includes in-frame clones alone and lacks a portion of them. The repertoire consists of about 76,000 clones, with roughly nine tenths occurring once and the leading ten covering roughly 4.2%. This CDR3 is 12 amino acids long. V lost 2 bases and J 5 bases, leaving 6 bases between the germline ends. Germline assignment: CDR1 SGHVS and CDR2 FQNEAQ. The sample is drawn from a study of T cell responses to AZD1222 COVID-19 vaccine. Whole-study results and caveats: Most donors were white British, females outnumbered males, and clonal diversity was possibly underestimated. The study sampled repertoires only after the peak T cell response. Spike was spanned by vaccine-associated CD4 TCRs, with dominance at 160-218 and 743-854.

The V gene is TRBV7-8, the J gene TRBJ1-1; D not certain. The clonotype was recovered from an adult in good health. Specimen: peripheral blood, collected on day 0 of AZD1222 vaccination. CDR3 sequence: CASSLYETEAFF. The CDR3 DNA reads as TGTGCCAGCAGCTTATATGAAACTGAAGCTTTCTTT. Full variable domain (rest looked up from reference TRBV7-8 and TRBJ1-1): GAGVSQSPRYKVAKRGQDVALRCDPISGHVSLFWYQQALGQGPEFLTYFQNEAQLDKSGLPSDRFFAERPEGSVSTLKIQRTQQEDSAVYLCASSLYETEAFFGQGTRLTVV.